The following is a T cell receptor beta chain sequence with its context. This sample is drawn from a study of blood T cell repertoires in COVID-19. The wider study: Researchers got acute and convalescent COVID-19 samples from the United States, Italy and Spain. From T cells, B-cell-depleted T cells, or PBMCs came the material, which was cDNA or gDNA.

The CDR3 consists of 15 residues. V lost 0 bases, J lost 4 bases, and 10 bases lay in between. The germline CDR1 and CDR2 sequences are SGHTS and YDEGEE. Original analysis: Using reference gene primer amplification, nucleated cell counts were estimated. Data came from immunoSEQ multiplex PCR; TCRdb stores just in-frame clones and leaves some out. V, J and clone size derive from that table, while D and trimming were established from the DNA sequence. The table lists roughly 54,000 clones, over 75% of them singletons. This receptor was identified in a human donor in a cohort sampled during active COVID-19. Sequencing input: peripheral blood. The chain couples TRBV5-8 to TRBJ2-2; D unresolved. The CDR3 reads CASSLARHFTGELFF. CDR3 coding DNA: TGTGCCAGCAGCTTGGCGAGGCACTTCACCGGGGAGCTGTTTTTT.